The sequence of this T cell receptor beta chain was determined in a study of blood T cell repertoires in COVID-19. The overall study: Whether acute or convalescent, the COVID-19 samples came from the United States, Italy and Spain. From T cells, B-cell-depleted T cells, or PBMCs came the material, which was cDNA or gDNA.

Per the original methods: Reference gene primer amplification gave estimated nucleated cell counts. Method: immunoSEQ multiplex PCR; TCRdb's copy keeps in-frame clones and lacks some. V, J and clone size are taken as reported in that table, and D and trimming were inferred from the DNA itself. The sample yields under 250,000 clones, 87% seen once. Germline CDR1 SGHNT, CDR2 YYREEE (reference sequence). This CDR3 comprises 14 residues. Trimming took 2 bases from V and 8 from J, leaving 11 bases between them. This receptor was taken from a man younger than 35 with active or convalescent COVID-19. Sequenced material: peripheral blood. J is TRBJ2-6 and V is TRBV5-4; maybe TRBD1 (5 bases). CDR3 bases: TGTGCCAGCAGCTTCCTGGCAGGGACCAACGTCCTGACTTTC. Translation gives CASSFLAGTNVLTF. Full variable domain (outside the CDR3, taken from reference TRBV5-4 and TRBJ2-6): ETGVTQSPTHLIKTRGQQVTLRCSSQSGHNTVSWYQQALGQGPQFIFQYYREEENGRGNFPPRFSGLQFPNYSSELNVNALELDDSALYLCASSFLAGTNVLTFGAGSRLTVL.